Below, one TCR beta chain is given with its context. Its antigen is currently unknown. V lost 4 bases and J 1 base, leaving 17 bases between the germline ends. This CDR3 is built from 16 residues. Germline CDR1 SGHRS, CDR2 YFSETQ. The data originate from a study of T cell responses to AZD1222 COVID-19 vaccine. Findings and caveats of the study: There were vaccine-associated CD4 TCRs across spike, dominant at 160-218 and 743-854.

The protocol was immunoSEQ multiplex PCR, while the TCRdb copy is restricted to in-frame clones and leaves out a portion. The profile shows 120,000 or so clones, 84% of them singletons. Second-dose timings of about 4 or about 12 weeks were pooled. Sample: peripheral blood, taken 28 days after the second AZD1222 dose. The sequence came from an adult who received the AZD1222 COVID-19 vaccine. This chain joins TRBV5-1 and TRBJ1-1; tentatively, D is TRBD1 (5 bases). This CDR3 reads CASSRGTASPNTEAFF. The CDR3, as DNA: TGCGCCAGCAGCCGGGGGACGGCCTCCCCGAACACTGAAGCTTTCTTT. The full variable domain, in which reference TRBV5-1 and TRBJ1-1 provide the parts outside the CDR3, is KAGVTQTPRYLIKTRGQQVTLSCSPISGHRSVSWYQQTPGQGLQFLFEYFSETQRNKGNFPGRFSGRQFSNSRSEMNVSTLELGDSALYLCASSRGTASPNTEAFFGQGTRLTVV.